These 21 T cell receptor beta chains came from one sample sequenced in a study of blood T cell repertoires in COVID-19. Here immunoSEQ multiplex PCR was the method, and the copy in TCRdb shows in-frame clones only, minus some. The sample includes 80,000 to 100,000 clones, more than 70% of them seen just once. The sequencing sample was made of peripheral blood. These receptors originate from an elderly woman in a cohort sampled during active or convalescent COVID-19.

The CDR3 DNA reads as TGTGCCACAACGGGAATGTACACTGAAGCTTTCTTT. As protein: CATTGMYTEAFF. The chain combines TRBV19 with TRBJ1-1; D is unclear. The germline CDR1 and CDR2 sequences are LNHDA and SQIVND (reference sequence). This CDR3 spans 12 amino acids. V was shortened by 10 bases and J by 3 bases, with 12 bases between the two germline ends.

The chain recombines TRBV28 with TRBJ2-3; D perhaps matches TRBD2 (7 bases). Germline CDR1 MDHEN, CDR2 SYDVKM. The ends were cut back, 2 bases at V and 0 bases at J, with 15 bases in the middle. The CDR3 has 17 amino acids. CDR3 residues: CASSLVSRGASTDTQYF. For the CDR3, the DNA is TGTGCCAGCAGTTTAGTATCTCGGGGGGCTAGCACAGATACGCAGTATTTT.

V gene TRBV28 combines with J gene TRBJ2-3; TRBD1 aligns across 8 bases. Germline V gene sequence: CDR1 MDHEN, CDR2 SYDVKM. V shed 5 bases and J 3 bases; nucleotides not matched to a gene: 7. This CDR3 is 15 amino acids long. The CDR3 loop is CASSPPGTGTDTQYF. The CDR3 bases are TGTGCCAGCAGTCCGCCGGGGACAGGAACAGATACGCAGTATTTT.

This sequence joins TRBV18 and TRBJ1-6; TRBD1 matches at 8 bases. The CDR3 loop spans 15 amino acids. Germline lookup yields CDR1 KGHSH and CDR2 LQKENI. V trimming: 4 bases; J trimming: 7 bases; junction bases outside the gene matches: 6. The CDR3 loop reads CASSLPAGGNSPLHF. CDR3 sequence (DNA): TGTGCCAGCTCACTCCCTGCAGGGGGCAATTCACCCCTCCACTTT. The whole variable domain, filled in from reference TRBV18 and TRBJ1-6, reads NAGVMQNPRHLVRRRGQEARLRCSPMKGHSHVYWYRQLPEEGLKFMVYLQKENIIDESGMPKERFSAEFPKEGPSILRIQQVVRGDSAAYFCASSLPAGGNSPLHFGNGTRLTVT.

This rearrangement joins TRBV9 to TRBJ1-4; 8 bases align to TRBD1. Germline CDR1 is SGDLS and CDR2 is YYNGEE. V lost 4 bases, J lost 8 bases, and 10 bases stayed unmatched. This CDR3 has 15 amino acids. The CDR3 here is CASSSRTGSGEKLFF. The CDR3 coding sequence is TGTGCCAGCAGCTCGAGGACAGGGTCTGGGGAAAAACTGTTTTTT.

DNA of the CDR3: TGTGCCAGCAGCAGGGGTTGGAACACTGAAGCTTTCTTT. Protein sequence: CASSRGWNTEAFF. This chain connects TRBV28 to TRBJ1-1; weak D call: TRBD1 (6 bases). CDR1 is MDHEN, CDR2 SYDVKM, per germline. This CDR3 comprises 13 residues. The ends were cut back, 6 bases at V and 1 base at J, with 9 bases in the middle.

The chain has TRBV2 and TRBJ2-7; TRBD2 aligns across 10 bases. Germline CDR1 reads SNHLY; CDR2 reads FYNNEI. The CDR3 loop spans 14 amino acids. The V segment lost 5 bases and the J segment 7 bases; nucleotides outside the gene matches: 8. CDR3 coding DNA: TGTGCCAGCAGTCCTAGCGGGAGTGGTCCGGAGCAGTACTTC. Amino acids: CASSPSGSGPEQYF.

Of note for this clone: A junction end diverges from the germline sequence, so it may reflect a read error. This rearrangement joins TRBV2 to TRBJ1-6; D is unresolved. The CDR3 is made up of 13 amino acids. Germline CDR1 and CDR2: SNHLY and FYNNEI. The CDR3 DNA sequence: TGTGCCACCAGTAGAGAGGGTGGATCACCCCTCCACTTT. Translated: CATSREGGSPLHF.

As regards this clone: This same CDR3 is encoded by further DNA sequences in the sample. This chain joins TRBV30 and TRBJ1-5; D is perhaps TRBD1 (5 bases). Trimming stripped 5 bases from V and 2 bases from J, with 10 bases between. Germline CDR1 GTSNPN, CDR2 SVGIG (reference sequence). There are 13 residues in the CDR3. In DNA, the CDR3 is TGTGCCTGGTCCCAGGGTGGCAATCAGCCCCAGCATTTT. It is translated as CAWSQGGNQPQHF.

In nucleotides, the CDR3 is TGTGCCAGCGGGGAACTAGCGGGAGGAAGGAGCTCCTACGAGCAGTACTTC. This translates into CASGELAGGRSSYEQYF. V usage is TRBV2 and J usage is TRBJ2-7; the match to TRBD2 covers 12 bases. The trim removed 8 bases at V and 0 bases at J, leaving 11 bases unmatched. Germline CDR1 and CDR2: SNHLY and FYNNEI. The CDR3 extends over 17 amino acids.

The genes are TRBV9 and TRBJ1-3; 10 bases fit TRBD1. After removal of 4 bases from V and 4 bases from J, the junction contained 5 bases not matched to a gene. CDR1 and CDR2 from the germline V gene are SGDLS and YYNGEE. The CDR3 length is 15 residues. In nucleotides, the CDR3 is TGTGCCAGCAGCTCCGACAGGGGGCCAGGAAACACCATATATTTT. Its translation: CASSSDRGPGNTIYF.

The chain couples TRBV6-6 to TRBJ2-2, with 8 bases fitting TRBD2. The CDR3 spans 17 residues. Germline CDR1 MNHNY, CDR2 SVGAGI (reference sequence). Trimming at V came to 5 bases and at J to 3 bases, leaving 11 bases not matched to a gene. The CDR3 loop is CASSPYPGGWDTGELFF. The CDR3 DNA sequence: TGTGCCAGCAGTCCCTACCCGGGGGGGTGGGACACCGGGGAGCTGTTTTTT.

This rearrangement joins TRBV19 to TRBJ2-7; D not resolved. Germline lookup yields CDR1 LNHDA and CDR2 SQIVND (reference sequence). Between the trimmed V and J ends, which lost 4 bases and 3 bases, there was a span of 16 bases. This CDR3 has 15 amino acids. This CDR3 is CASSRSVSSLYEQYF. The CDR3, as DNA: TGTGCCAGTAGTAGGTCAGTTTCCTCCCTCTACGAGCAGTACTTC. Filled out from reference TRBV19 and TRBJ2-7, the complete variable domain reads DGGITQSPKYLFRKEGQNVTLSCEQNLNHDAMYWYRQDPGQGLRLIYYSQIVNDFQKGDIAEGYSVSREKKESFPLTVTSAQKNPTAFYLCASSRSVSSLYEQYFGPGTRLTVT.

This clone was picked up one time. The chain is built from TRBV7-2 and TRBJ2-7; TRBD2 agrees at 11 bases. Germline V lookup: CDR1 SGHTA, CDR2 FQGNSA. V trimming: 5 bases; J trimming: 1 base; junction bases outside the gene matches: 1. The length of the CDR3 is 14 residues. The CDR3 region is CASSRTSGSYEQYF. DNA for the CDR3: TGTGCCAGCAGCCGGACTAGCGGGTCCTACGAGCAGTACTTC.

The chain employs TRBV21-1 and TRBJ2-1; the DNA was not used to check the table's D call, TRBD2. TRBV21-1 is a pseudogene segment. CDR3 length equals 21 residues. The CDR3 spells CASSEPSGRAYPYSWYNEQFF. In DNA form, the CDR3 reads TGTGCCAGCAGCGAACCTAGCGGGAGGGCCTATCCATATTCGTGGTACAATGAGCAGTTCTTC.

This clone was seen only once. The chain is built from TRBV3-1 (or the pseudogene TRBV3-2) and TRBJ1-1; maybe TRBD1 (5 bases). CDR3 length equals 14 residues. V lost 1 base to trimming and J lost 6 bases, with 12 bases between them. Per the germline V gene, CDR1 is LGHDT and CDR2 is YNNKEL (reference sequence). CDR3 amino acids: CASSQVKGGAEAFF. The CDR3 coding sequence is TGTGCCAGCAGCCAAGTGAAGGGAGGGGCTGAAGCTTTCTTT.

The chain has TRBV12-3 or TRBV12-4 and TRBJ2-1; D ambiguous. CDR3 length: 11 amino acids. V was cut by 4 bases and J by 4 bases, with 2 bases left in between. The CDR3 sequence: CASSSYNEQFF. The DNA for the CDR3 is TGTGCCAGCAGTTCTTACAATGAGCAGTTCTTC.

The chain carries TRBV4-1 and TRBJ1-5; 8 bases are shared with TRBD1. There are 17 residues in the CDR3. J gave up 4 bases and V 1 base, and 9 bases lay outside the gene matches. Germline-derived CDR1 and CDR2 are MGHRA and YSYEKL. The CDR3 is CASSQGTGSLGNQPQHF. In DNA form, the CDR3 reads TGCGCCAGCAGCCAAGGGACAGGGAGTCTGGGGAATCAGCCCCAGCATTTT.

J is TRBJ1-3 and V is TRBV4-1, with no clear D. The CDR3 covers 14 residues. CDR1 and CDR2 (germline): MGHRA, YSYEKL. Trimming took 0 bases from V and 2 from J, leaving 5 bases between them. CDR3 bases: TGCGCCAGCAGCCAAGATAGAACTGGAAACACCATATATTTT. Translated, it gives CASSQDRTGNTIYF.

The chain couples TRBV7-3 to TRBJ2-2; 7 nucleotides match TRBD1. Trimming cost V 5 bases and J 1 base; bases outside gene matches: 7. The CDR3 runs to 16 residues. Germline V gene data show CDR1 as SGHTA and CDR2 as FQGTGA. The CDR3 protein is CASSPRGGLNTGELFF. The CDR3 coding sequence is TGTGCCAGCAGCCCCAGAGGGGGCCTGAACACCGGGGAGCTGTTTTTT.

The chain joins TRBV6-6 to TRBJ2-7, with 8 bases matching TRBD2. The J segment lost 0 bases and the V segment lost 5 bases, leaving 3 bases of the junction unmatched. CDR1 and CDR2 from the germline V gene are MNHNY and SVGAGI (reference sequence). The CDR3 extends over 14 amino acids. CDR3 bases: TGTGCCAGCAGTCTAGCGGGCTTCTCCTACGAGCAGTACGTC. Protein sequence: CASSLAGFSYEQYV.